These T cell receptor beta chains were read from a single sample in a study of OX40 agonist ivuxolimab in advanced cancers. TCRdb keeps only in-frame clones here, not all; method: immunoSEQ multiplex PCR. In the table there are roughly 67,000 clones, roughly 90% of which are singletons. Sequenced here: CD4+ or CD8+ T cells sorted from blood, sampled in a trial of the OX40 agonist ivuxolimab. These receptors were obtained from an adult with an advanced solid tumor such as melanoma, head and neck, liver or kidney cancer. CDR3s include the opening cysteine and the closing phenylalanine or tryptophan. Each record gives: D gene, clone size, V gene, J gene, CDR3 DNA, CDR3 protein. The D gene is left open where the match is weak. Where a row states a size, it is once, few, many or the class of an expanded clone; other rows omit it.

d_call: TRBD2; clone_size: .; v_call: TRBV7-6; j_call: TRBJ2-1; cdr3_nt: TGTGCCAGCAGCTTAGGACTAGCGGGGGGGCACAGCTCCTACAATGAGCAGTTCTTC; cdr3_aa: CASSLGLAGGHSSYNEQFF
d_call: TRBD1; clone_size: .; v_call: TRBV5-6; j_call: TRBJ1-1; cdr3_nt: TGTGCCAGTACAGGGGGCTGGACTGAAGCTTTCTTT; cdr3_aa: CASTGGWTEAFF
d_call: .; clone_size: .; v_call: TRBV5-8; j_call: TRBJ1-2; cdr3_nt: TGTGCCAGCAGCTTGGACGGAATAACTAACTATGGCTACACCTTC; cdr3_aa: CASSLDGITNYGYTF
d_call: .; clone_size: .; v_call: TRBV13; j_call: TRBJ1-1; cdr3_nt: TGTGCCAGCAGCCCGTCGGCAGGGTGGATGAACACTGAAGCTTTCTTT; cdr3_aa: CASSPSAGWMNTEAFF
d_call: .; clone_size: medium-sized; v_call: TRBV4-2; j_call: TRBJ2-7; cdr3_nt: TGTGCCAGCAGCCAAGGGGGGGCCCCCGAGCAGTACTTC; cdr3_aa: CASSQGGAPEQYF
d_call: .; clone_size: .; v_call: TRBV27; j_call: TRBJ1-5; cdr3_nt: TGTGCCAGCAGCGGGGCCGGTCAGCCCCAGCATTTT; cdr3_aa: CASSGAGQPQHF
d_call: .; clone_size: few; v_call: TRBV4-3; j_call: TRBJ2-7; cdr3_nt: TGCGCCAGCAGCCAAGATCATTGGGGGACGGCGTCCTACGAGCAGTACTTC; cdr3_aa: CASSQDHWGTASYEQYF
d_call: .; clone_size: .; v_call: TRBV7-6; j_call: TRBJ2-7; cdr3_nt: TGTGCCAGCAGCCCGTCGACAGGGGAGGGCTCCTACGAGCAGTACTTC; cdr3_aa: CASSPSTGEGSYEQYF
d_call: .; clone_size: .; v_call: TRBV6-5; j_call: TRBJ2-5; cdr3_nt: TGTGCCAGCAGTTATTATGCAGGACAAGAGACCCAGTACTTC; cdr3_aa: CASSYYAGQETQYF
d_call: .; clone_size: .; v_call: TRBV4-2; j_call: TRBJ2-1; cdr3_nt: TGTGCCAGCAGCCAAGTCGGAGAGCGAAGAGGCAATGAGCAGTTCTTC; cdr3_aa: CASSQVGERRGNEQFF
d_call: .; clone_size: .; v_call: TRBV5-1; j_call: TRBJ2-1; cdr3_nt: TGCGCCAGCAGCTTGGCCATAAAGGGGCAGGCCTCCTACAATGAGCAGTTCTTC; cdr3_aa: CASSLAIKGQASYNEQFF
d_call: .; clone_size: few; v_call: TRBV19; j_call: TRBJ1-2; cdr3_nt: TGTGCCAGTAGTCCCGGTCTAGACTATGGCTACACCTTC; cdr3_aa: CASSPGLDYGYTF
d_call: .; clone_size: .; v_call: TRBV2; j_call: TRBJ2-7; cdr3_nt: TGTGCCAGCAGTGATGGACAGATCGCCGAGCAGTACTTC; cdr3_aa: CASSDGQIAEQYF
d_call: TRBD1; clone_size: .; v_call: TRBV23-1; j_call: TRBJ1-1; cdr3_nt: TGCGCCGGACTCCGGGACAGGGAGACTGAAGCTTTCTTT; cdr3_aa: CAGLRDRETEAFF
d_call: .; clone_size: .; v_call: TRBV14; j_call: TRBJ1-3; cdr3_nt: TGTGCCAGCAGCCATTCAGGGGAAGGCTCTGGAAACACCATATATTTT; cdr3_aa: CASSHSGEGSGNTIYF
d_call: .; clone_size: .; v_call: TRBV6-5; j_call: TRBJ2-2; cdr3_nt: TGTGCCAGCAGTTATAGTCCTCTGACCACCGGGGAGCTGTTTTTT; cdr3_aa: CASSYSPLTTGELFF
d_call: .; clone_size: .; v_call: TRBV2; j_call: TRBJ1-5; cdr3_nt: TGTGCCAGCAGACCCCTAGGGGGTTACCAGCCCCAGCATTTT; cdr3_aa: CASRPLGGYQPQHF
d_call: TRBD2; clone_size: .; v_call: TRBV7-6; j_call: TRBJ2-5; cdr3_nt: TGTGCCGTAGGGACTAGCGGGGGAGAGACCCAGTACTTC; cdr3_aa: CAVGTSGGETQYF
d_call: .; clone_size: .; v_call: TRBV9; j_call: TRBJ2-7; cdr3_nt: TGTGCCAGCAGCGTCTCCGGGCCCTCCTACGAGCAGTACTTC; cdr3_aa: CASSVSGPSYEQYF
d_call: .; clone_size: .; v_call: TRBV6-4; j_call: TRBJ2-5; cdr3_nt: TGTGCCAGCAGTGACAGGTTCAACTCGGGGACCCAGTACTTC; cdr3_aa: CASSDRFNSGTQYF
d_call: .; clone_size: .; v_call: TRBV28; j_call: TRBJ1-1; cdr3_nt: TGTGCCAGCAGTTTCCGGGGAACTAACACTGAAGCTTTCTTT; cdr3_aa: CASSFRGTNTEAFF
d_call: .; clone_size: .; v_call: TRBV27; j_call: TRBJ1-1; cdr3_nt: TGTGCCAGCAGTCCCTCTGGGCCCCTCACTGAAGCTTTCTTT; cdr3_aa: CASSPSGPLTEAFF
d_call: .; clone_size: few; v_call: TRBV6-5; j_call: TRBJ1-5; cdr3_nt: TGTGCCAGCAGTTACTCTGAAGGGGATCAGCCCCAGCATTTT; cdr3_aa: CASSYSEGDQPQHF
d_call: TRBD1; clone_size: .; v_call: TRBV14; j_call: TRBJ1-1; cdr3_nt: TGTGCCAGCAGTCTCGCAGGGGGTGGGAGCACTGAAGCTTTCTTT; cdr3_aa: CASSLAGGGSTEAFF
d_call: .; clone_size: .; v_call: TRBV25-1; j_call: TRBJ1-5; cdr3_nt: TGTGCCAGCAGTGCCCCCGGGACGCATAGCAATCAGCCCCAGCATTTT; cdr3_aa: CASSAPGTHSNQPQHF
d_call: TRBD1; clone_size: .; v_call: TRBV7-9; j_call: TRBJ1-1; cdr3_nt: TGTGCCAGCAGCTTAGCTACGAGCGGGCAGGGGACAGGAATACATGAAGCTTTCTTT; cdr3_aa: CASSLATSGQGTGIHEAFF
d_call: TRBD1; clone_size: once; v_call: TRBV13; j_call: TRBJ2-1; cdr3_nt: TGTGCCAGCAGCTCCTGGACAGGGGGAGATGAGCAGTTCTTC; cdr3_aa: CASSSWTGGDEQFF
d_call: .; clone_size: .; v_call: TRBV5-5; j_call: TRBJ1-6; cdr3_nt: TGTGCCAGCAACCTAGCGCAGGGAATAGGTTCACCCCTCCACTTT; cdr3_aa: CASNLAQGIGSPLHF
d_call: TRBD1; clone_size: few; v_call: TRBV7-2; j_call: TRBJ1-1; cdr3_nt: TGTGCCAGCAGCTTAGCGACAGGGAGTGAAGCTTTCTTT; cdr3_aa: CASSLATGSEAFF
d_call: .; clone_size: .; v_call: TRBV6-5; j_call: TRBJ2-1; cdr3_nt: TGTGCCTCCAGGGGCTCCTACAATGAGCAGTTCTTC; cdr3_aa: CASRGSYNEQFF
d_call: .; clone_size: .; v_call: TRBV6-5; j_call: TRBJ1-1; cdr3_nt: TGTGCCAGCAGTTACGGGGCCAGTGAAGCTTTCTTT; cdr3_aa: CASSYGASEAFF
d_call: TRBD1; clone_size: .; v_call: TRBV11-2; j_call: TRBJ2-7; cdr3_nt: TGTGCCAGCAGCCTAGGGACAGTGATATACGAGCAGTACTTC; cdr3_aa: CASSLGTVIYEQYF
d_call: .; clone_size: .; v_call: TRBV7-9; j_call: TRBJ1-4; cdr3_nt: TGTGCCAGCAGCTTAGTTCATAACGAAAAACTGTTTTTT; cdr3_aa: CASSLVHNEKLFF
d_call: .; clone_size: .; v_call: TRBV13; j_call: TRBJ2-3; cdr3_nt: TGTGCCAGCAGCTTTCATACTAGCACAGATACGCAGTATTTT; cdr3_aa: CASSFHTSTDTQYF
d_call: .; clone_size: .; v_call: TRBV27; j_call: TRBJ2-2; cdr3_nt: TGTGCCAGCAGTATTAACAGACCCCTAGGCGGGGAGCTGTTTTTT; cdr3_aa: CASSINRPLGGELFF
d_call: .; clone_size: .; v_call: TRBV5-6; j_call: TRBJ2-5; cdr3_nt: TGTGCCAGCAGCTTGGGACCTATGGGGATAGGGGCCCAGTACTTC; cdr3_aa: CASSLGPMGIGAQYF
d_call: .; clone_size: .; v_call: TRBV5-4; j_call: TRBJ2-3; cdr3_nt: TGTGCCAGCAGCTTAGGTGGGAGCACAGATACGCAGTATTTT; cdr3_aa: CASSLGGSTDTQYF
d_call: .; clone_size: .; v_call: TRBV9; j_call: TRBJ2-5; cdr3_nt: TGTGCCAGCATCCAGCAGGTAATACAAGAGACCCAGTACTTC; cdr3_aa: CASIQQVIQETQYF
d_call: TRBD1; clone_size: .; v_call: TRBV5-4; j_call: TRBJ2-3; cdr3_nt: TGTGCCAGCAGCTCCGTCTGGGACAGGGGGAATACGCAGTATTTT; cdr3_aa: CASSSVWDRGNTQYF
d_call: TRBD1; clone_size: .; v_call: TRBV25-1; j_call: TRBJ2-2; cdr3_nt: TGTGCCAGCAGTGATTCGCCCGGGACAGGGATTACCGGGGAGCTGTTTTTT; cdr3_aa: CASSDSPGTGITGELFF
d_call: .; clone_size: .; v_call: TRBV6-5; j_call: TRBJ1-2; cdr3_nt: TGTGCCAGCAGTTCGGTCGGCGGCTACACCTTC; cdr3_aa: CASSSVGGYTF
d_call: TRBD2; clone_size: .; v_call: TRBV7-8; j_call: TRBJ2-2; cdr3_nt: TGTGCCACCGAGGCTAGCGGGGGGACCGGGGAGCTGTTTTTT; cdr3_aa: CATEASGGTGELFF
d_call: .; clone_size: .; v_call: TRBV6-4; j_call: TRBJ2-3; cdr3_nt: TGTGCCAGCAGTGACGGGGGGGCCACAGATACGCAGTATTTT; cdr3_aa: CASSDGGATDTQYF
d_call: TRBD1; clone_size: .; v_call: TRBV7-3; j_call: TRBJ1-6; cdr3_nt: TGTGCCAGTGGGGCAGGGGGAAATTCACCCCTCCACTTT; cdr3_aa: CASGAGGNSPLHF
d_call: .; clone_size: .; v_call: TRBV6-1; j_call: TRBJ1-4; cdr3_nt: TGTGCCAGCATGCACCTAAGGGAGGAAAAACTGTTTTTT; cdr3_aa: CASMHLREEKLFF
d_call: .; clone_size: once; v_call: TRBV5-6; j_call: TRBJ1-5; cdr3_nt: TGTGCCAGCAGCTTGGGTGCCGGGTTAGGCAATCAGCCCCAGCATTTT; cdr3_aa: CASSLGAGLGNQPQHF
d_call: .; clone_size: .; v_call: TRBV7-9; j_call: TRBJ2-3; cdr3_nt: TGTGCCAGCACCTCTCCGTCAGATACGCAGTATTTT; cdr3_aa: CASTSPSDTQYF
d_call: .; clone_size: once; v_call: TRBV7-8; j_call: TRBJ2-6; cdr3_nt: TGTGCCAGCAGCTCAAAGACAGGAATCCTCTCTGGGGCCAACGTCCTGACTTTC; cdr3_aa: CASSSKTGILSGANVLTF
d_call: TRBD1; clone_size: .; v_call: TRBV13; j_call: TRBJ1-4; cdr3_nt: TGTGCCAGCAGCGAGGACAGGGCTAATGAAAAACTGTTTTTT; cdr3_aa: CASSEDRANEKLFF
d_call: .; clone_size: .; v_call: TRBV7-9; j_call: TRBJ1-2; cdr3_nt: TGTGCCAGCAGCCCGCCAGGGAATAACTATGGCTACACCTTC; cdr3_aa: CASSPPGNNYGYTF
d_call: TRBD1; clone_size: .; v_call: TRBV7-9; j_call: TRBJ2-1; cdr3_nt: TGTGCCAGCACCCCACCAACGGGACAGGGATACAATGAGCAGTTCTTC; cdr3_aa: CASTPPTGQGYNEQFF
d_call: TRBD1; clone_size: .; v_call: TRBV4-3; j_call: TRBJ2-1; cdr3_nt: TGCGCCAGCAGCACTACAGGGGACAATGAGCAGTTCTTC; cdr3_aa: CASSTTGDNEQFF
d_call: TRBD1; clone_size: once; v_call: TRBV2; j_call: TRBJ2-7; cdr3_nt: TGTGTCTTGGACAGGGATAATGGTTACGAGCAGTACTTC; cdr3_aa: CVLDRDNGYEQYF
d_call: .; clone_size: .; v_call: TRBV9; j_call: TRBJ1-1; cdr3_nt: TGTGCCAGCAGCGTAGGGCAGGGAGTAGCTGAAGCTTTCTTT; cdr3_aa: CASSVGQGVAEAFF
d_call: .; clone_size: once; v_call: TRBV29-1; j_call: TRBJ2-5; cdr3_nt: TGCAGCGTGACCCCCCAGGACCAAGAGACCCAGTACTTC; cdr3_aa: CSVTPQDQETQYF